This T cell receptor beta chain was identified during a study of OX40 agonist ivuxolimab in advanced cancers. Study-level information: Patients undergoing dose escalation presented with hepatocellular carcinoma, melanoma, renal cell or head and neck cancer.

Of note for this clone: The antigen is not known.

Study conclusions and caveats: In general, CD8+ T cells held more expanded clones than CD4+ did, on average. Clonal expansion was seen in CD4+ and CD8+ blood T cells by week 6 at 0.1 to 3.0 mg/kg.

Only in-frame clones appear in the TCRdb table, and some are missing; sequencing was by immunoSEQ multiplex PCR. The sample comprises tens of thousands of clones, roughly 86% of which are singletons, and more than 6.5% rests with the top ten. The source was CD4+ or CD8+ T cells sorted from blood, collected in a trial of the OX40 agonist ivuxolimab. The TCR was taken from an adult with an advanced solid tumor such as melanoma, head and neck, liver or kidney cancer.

The CDR3 reads CASSLSSGGTGVGDTQYF. The DNA of the CDR3 is TGCGCCAGCAGCTTAAGTTCCGGTGGGACAGGGGTTGGAGATACGCAGTATTTT. The chain links TRBV5-1 to TRBJ2-3, with 10 bases lining up with TRBD1. This CDR3 is 18 amino acids long. Germline-derived CDR1 and CDR2 are SGHRS and YFSETQ. J lost 5 bases, V lost 2 bases, and 14 bases had no gene match.